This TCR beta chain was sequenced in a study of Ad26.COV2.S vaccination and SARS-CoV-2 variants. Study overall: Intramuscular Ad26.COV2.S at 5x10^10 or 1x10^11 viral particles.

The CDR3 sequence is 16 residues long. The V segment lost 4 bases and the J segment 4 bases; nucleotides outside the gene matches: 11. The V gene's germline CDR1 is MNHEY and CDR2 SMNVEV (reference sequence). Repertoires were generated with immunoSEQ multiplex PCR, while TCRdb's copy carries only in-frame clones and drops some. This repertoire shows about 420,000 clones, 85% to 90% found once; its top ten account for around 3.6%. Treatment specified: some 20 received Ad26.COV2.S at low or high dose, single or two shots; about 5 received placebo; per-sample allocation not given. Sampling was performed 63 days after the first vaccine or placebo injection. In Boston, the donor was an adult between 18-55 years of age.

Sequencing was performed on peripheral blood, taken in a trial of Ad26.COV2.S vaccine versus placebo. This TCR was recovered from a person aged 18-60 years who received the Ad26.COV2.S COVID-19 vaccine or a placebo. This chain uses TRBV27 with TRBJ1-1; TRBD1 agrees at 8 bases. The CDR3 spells CASSSDREEVGTEAFF. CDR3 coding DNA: TGTGCCAGCAGTTCGGACAGGGAGGAGGTGGGCACTGAAGCTTTCTTT.